This TCR beta chain was identified in a study of T cells after yellow fever vaccination. Overall study findings and caveats: In FACS-sorted repertoires, abundant clonotypes from the bulk population could appear as contaminants.

TCRdb analysed the 5' RACE reads with MiXCR anew, one entry per CDR3 protein. The repertoire holds about 99,000 distinct CDR3 sequences, less than 6% seen once, with about two fifths in the top ten. Germline lookup yields CDR1 SEHNR and CDR2 FQNEAQ (reference sequence). CDR3 size: 14 residues. Between the trimmed V and J ends, which lost 8 bases and 1 base, there was a span of 14 bases. Regarding this clonotype: Its specificity is not known.

The sequenced sample was CD8+ T cells sorted from PBMCs, obtained 10 days after the yellow fever booster vaccination. The V and J genes are TRBV7-9 and TRBJ1-1; no clear D gene. This receptor was taken from a young man who received the YFV17D yellow fever vaccine. As DNA, the CDR3 is TGTGCCAGCGCTAGTGTTATCGGGAACACTGAAGCTTTCTTT. Translation: CASASVIGNTEAFF.